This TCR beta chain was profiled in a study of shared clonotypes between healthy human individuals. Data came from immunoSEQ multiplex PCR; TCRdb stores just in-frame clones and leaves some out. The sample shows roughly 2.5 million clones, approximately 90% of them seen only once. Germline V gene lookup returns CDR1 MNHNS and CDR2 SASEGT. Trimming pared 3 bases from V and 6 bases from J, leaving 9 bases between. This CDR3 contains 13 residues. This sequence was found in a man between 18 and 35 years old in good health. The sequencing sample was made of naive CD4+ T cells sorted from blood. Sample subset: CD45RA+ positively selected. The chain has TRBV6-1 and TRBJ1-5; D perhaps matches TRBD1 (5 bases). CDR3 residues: CASSDWGGQPQHF. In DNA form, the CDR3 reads TGTGCCAGCAGTGATTGGGGGGGTCAGCCCCAGCATTTT.